The entry below describes one TCR beta chain. The antigen is not known. The CDR3 is made up of 13 amino acids. Germline CDR1 reads LGHNA; CDR2 reads YSLEER. Trimming took 0 bases from V and 2 from J, leaving 3 bases between them. The entry originates in a study of cytomegalovirus exposure and HLA in healthy donors. Study overall: Both the 120 validation repertoires and the roughly 700 first-cohort repertoires used the same platform, as reported by a later analysis. General observations from the study: Some public TCRs appeared in many individuals, while most sequences were rare.

Assay used: immunoSEQ multiplex PCR; TCRdb lists only in-frame clones, some missing. The sample has around 300,000 clones; roughly 86% are singletons. This rearrangement joins TRBV4-3 to TRBJ2-3, with unresolved D. The sequenced sample consisted of PBMCs. The TCR was taken from a man aged 30 to 39 in good health and CMV-seronegative. The CDR3 DNA reads TGCGCCAGCAGCCAAGATAACACAGATACGCAGTATTTT. The encoded protein is CASSQDNTDTQYF.